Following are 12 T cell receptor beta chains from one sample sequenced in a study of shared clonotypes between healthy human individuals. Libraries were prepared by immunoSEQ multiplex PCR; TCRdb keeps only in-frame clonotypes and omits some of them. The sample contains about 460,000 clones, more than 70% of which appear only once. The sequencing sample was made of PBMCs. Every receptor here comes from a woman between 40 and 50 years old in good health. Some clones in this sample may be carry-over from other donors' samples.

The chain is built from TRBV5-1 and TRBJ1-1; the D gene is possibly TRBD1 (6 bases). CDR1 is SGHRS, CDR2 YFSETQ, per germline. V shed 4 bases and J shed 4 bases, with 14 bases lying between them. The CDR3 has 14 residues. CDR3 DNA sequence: TGCGCCAGCAGCGCACAGGGCTACGGCACTGAAGCTTTCTTT. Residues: CASSAQGYGTEAFF.

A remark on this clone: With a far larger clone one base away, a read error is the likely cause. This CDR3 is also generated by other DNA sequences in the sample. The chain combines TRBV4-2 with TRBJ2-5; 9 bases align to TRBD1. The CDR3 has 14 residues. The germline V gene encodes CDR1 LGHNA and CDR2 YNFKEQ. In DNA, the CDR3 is TGTGCTAGCAGCCAAGGGGACAGGGATGAGACCCAGTACTTC. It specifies CASSQGDRDETQYF.

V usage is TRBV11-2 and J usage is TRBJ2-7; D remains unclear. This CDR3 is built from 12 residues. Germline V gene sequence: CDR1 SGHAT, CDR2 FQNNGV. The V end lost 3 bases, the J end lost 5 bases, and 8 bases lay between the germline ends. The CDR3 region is CASSLNRDEQYF. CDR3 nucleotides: TGTGCCAGCAGCTTGAATCGGGACGAGCAGTACTTC. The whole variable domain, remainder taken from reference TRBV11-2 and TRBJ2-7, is EAGVAQSPRYKIIEKRQSVAFWCNPISGHATLYWYQQILGQGPKLLIQFQNNGVVDDSQLPKDRFSAERLKGVDSTLKIQPAKLEDSAVYLCASSLNRDEQYFGPGTRLTVT.

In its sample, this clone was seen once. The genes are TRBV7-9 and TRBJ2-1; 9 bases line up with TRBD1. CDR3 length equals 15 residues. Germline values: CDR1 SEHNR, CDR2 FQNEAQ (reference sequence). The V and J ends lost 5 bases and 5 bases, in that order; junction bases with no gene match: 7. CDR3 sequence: CASSARQGVNNEQFF. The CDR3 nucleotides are TGTGCCAGCAGCGCCCGACAGGGGGTAAACAATGAGCAGTTCTTC.

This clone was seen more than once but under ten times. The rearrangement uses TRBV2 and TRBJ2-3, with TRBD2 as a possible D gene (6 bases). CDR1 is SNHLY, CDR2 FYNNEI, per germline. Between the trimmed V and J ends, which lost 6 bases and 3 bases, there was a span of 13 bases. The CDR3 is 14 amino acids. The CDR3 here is CASSIGGMTDTQYF. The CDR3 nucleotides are TGTGCCAGCAGCATTGGCGGGATGACAGATACGCAGTATTTT.

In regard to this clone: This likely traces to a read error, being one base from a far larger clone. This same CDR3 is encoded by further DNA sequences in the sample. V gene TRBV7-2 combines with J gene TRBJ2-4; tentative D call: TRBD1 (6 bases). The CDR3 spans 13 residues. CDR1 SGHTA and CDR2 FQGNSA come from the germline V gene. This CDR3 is CASSNDRSNIQYF. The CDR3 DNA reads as TGTGCCAGCAGCAACGACAGGTCCAACATCCAGTACTTC.

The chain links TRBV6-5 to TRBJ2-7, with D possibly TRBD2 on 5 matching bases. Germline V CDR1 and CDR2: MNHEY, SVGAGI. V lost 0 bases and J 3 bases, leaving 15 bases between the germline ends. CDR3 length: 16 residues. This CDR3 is CASSYSLEVRSYEQYF. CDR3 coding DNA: TGTGCCAGCAGTTACTCATTGGAGGTCAGAAGCTACGAGCAGTACTTC.

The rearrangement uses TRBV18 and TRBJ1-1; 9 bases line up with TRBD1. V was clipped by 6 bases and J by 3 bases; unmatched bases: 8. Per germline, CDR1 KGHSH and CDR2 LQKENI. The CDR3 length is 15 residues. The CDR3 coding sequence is TGTGCCAGCTCGGGACAGGGAATGGCTGACACTGAAGCTTTCTTT. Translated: CASSGQGMADTEAFF. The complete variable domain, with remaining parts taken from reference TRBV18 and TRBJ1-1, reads NAGVMQNPRHLVRRRGQEARLRCSPMKGHSHVYWYRQLPEEGLKFMVYLQKENIIDESGMPKERFSAEFPKEGPSILRIQQVVRGDSAAYFCASSGQGMADTEAFFGQGTRLTVV.

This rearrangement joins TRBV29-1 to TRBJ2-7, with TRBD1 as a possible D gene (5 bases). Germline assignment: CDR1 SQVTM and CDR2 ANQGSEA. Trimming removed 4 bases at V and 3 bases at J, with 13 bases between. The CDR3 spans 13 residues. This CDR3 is CSVVAGLGYEQYF. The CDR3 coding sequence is TGCAGCGTTGTGGCAGGGTTAGGCTACGAGCAGTACTTC.

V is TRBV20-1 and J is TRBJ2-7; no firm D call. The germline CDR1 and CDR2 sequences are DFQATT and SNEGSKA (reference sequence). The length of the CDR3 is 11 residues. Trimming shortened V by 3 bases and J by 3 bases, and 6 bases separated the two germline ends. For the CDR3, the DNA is TGCAGTGCTAGTAGTGACTACGAGCAGTACTTC. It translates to CSASSDYEQYF.

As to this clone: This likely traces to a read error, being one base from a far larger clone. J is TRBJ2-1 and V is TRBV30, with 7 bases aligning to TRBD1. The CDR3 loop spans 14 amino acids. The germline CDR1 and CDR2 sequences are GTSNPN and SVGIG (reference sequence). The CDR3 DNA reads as TGTGCCTGGAATTCGGGACAGCCCTACCATGAGCAGTTCTTC. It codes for CAWNSGQPYHEQFF.

CDR3 bases: TGTGCCAGCAGTGGGGGGTTTCGCACCGGGGAGCTGTTTTTT. Translated, it gives CASSGGFRTGELFF. The V and J genes are TRBV2 and TRBJ2-2, with D perhaps assigned TRBD1 or TRBD2 (5 bases each). Germline V gene lookup returns CDR1 SNHLY and CDR2 FYNNEI. CDR3 length: 14 amino acids. V was cut by 4 bases and J by 4 bases, with 10 bases left in between.